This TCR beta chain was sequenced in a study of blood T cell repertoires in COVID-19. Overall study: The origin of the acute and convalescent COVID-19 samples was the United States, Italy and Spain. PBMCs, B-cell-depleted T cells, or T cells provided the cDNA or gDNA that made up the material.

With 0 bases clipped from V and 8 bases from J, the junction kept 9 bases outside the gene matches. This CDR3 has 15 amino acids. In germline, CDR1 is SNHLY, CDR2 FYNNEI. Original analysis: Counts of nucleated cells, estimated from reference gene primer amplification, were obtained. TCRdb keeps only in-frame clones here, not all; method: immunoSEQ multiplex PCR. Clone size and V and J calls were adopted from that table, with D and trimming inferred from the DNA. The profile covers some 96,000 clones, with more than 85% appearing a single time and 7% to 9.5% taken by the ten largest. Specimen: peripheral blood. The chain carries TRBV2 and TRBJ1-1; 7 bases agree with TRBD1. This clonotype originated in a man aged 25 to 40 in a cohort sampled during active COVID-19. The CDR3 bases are TGTGCCAGCAGTGAAGCGCTGAAGGGGGCCTCCGAAGCTTTCTTT. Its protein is CASSEALKGASEAFF.